The 21 T cell receptor beta chains listed next were all sequenced from one sample in a study of cytomegalovirus exposure and HLA in healthy donors. PCR involved 60 Vbeta and 13 Jbeta primers. The data were produced by immunoSEQ multiplex PCR, yet TCRdb's version contains in-frame clones alone and is incomplete. Of some 180,000 clones in the sample, around 80% were seen once. The sequencing sample was made of PBMCs. The origin of the receptors is a girl aged 5-17 years in good health and CMV-seropositive.

The V and J genes are TRBV18 and TRBJ2-7; 7 bases are a match to TRBD1. The CDR3 contains 14 residues. Germline V CDR1 and CDR2: KGHSH, LQKENI. The junction had 5 bases not matched to a gene; V was cut back by 3 bases and J by 3 bases. The CDR3 protein is CASSPLDRIYEQYF. The CDR3 DNA is TGTGCCAGCTCACCCTTGGACAGGATCTACGAGCAGTACTTC.

The table lists this clone with a few counts. V usage is TRBV4-2 and J usage is TRBJ1-1, with D perhaps matching TRBD1 (6 bases). Germline CDR1 and CDR2: LGHNA and YNFKEQ. The CDR3 has 15 amino acids. Trimming removed 4 bases from V and 1 base from J, with 13 bases in between. The CDR3 protein is CASSRGEQGNTEAFF. The CDR3 nucleotides are TGTGCCAGCAGCCGAGGGGAACAGGGGAACACTGAAGCTTTCTTT.

In its sample, this clone was seen a few times. The chain employs TRBV6-5 and TRBJ1-1, with D perhaps TRBD1 (6 bases). V was trimmed by 5 bases and J by 5 bases, leaving 12 bases between them. Looked up from germline, CDR1 is MNHEY and CDR2 is SVGAGI. The CDR3 is made up of 13 amino acids. Here the CDR3 reads CASSEQGWTEAFF. DNA for the CDR3: TGTGCCAGCAGTGAACAGGGCTGGACTGAAGCTTTCTTT.

The CDR3 sequence: CASSLSTGGHYGYTF. The CDR3 DNA sequence: TGTGCCAGCAGTTTATCGACAGGGGGCCACTATGGCTACACCTTC. The chain couples TRBV27 to TRBJ1-2, with 10 positions matching TRBD1. The germline V gene has CDR1 MNHEY and CDR2 SMNVEV (reference sequence). V lost 0 bases to trimming and J lost 3 bases; unmatched junction nucleotides: 1. This CDR3 has 15 amino acids.

The chain has TRBV4-2 and TRBJ2-7; the D gene is possibly TRBD2 (6 bases). The CDR3 is 16 amino acids. Deletions cut 8 bases from V and 0 bases from J, with 20 bases between. Germline-derived CDR1 and CDR2 are LGHNA and YNFKEQ. The CDR3: CASCPDWIGSSYEQYF. As DNA, the CDR3 is TGTGCCAGCTGCCCTGACTGGATCGGGAGCTCCTACGAGCAGTACTTC.

The chain couples TRBV9 to TRBJ1-1; D ambiguous. This CDR3 is 13 amino acids long. Germline CDR1 is SGDLS and CDR2 is YYNGEE. V was trimmed by 0 bases and J by 5 bases, leaving 8 bases between them. The CDR3 loop is CASSVVLGTEAFF. The CDR3 DNA sequence: TGTGCCAGCAGCGTAGTCCTCGGGACTGAAGCTTTCTTT.

The chain's CDR3 is CASSRGGFTGPSTDTQYF. The DNA for the CDR3 is TGTGCCAGCAGTAGGGGGGGTTTTACAGGTCCCAGCACAGATACGCAGTATTTT. The V and J genes are TRBV2 and TRBJ2-3, with D possibly TRBD2 on 7 matching bases. The CDR3 runs 18 residues. V was shortened by 5 bases and J by 0 bases, with 21 bases between the two germline ends. Looked up from germline, CDR1 is SNHLY and CDR2 is FYNNEI.

The chain uses TRBV15 and TRBJ2-7; 9 bases agree with TRBD1. This CDR3 is 14 amino acids long. The V gene end was trimmed by 3 bases and the J gene end by 13 bases; junction bases not matched to a gene: 13. Per germline, CDR1 LNHNV and CDR2 YYDKDF (reference sequence). This CDR3 reads CATSRGQGAIVLYF. As DNA, the CDR3 is TGTGCCACCAGCAGGGGACAGGGAGCTATTGTCCTATACTTC.

The chain is built from TRBV5-1 and TRBJ2-5; TRBD2 might be the D (5 bases). The CDR3 has 16 residues. The germline gives CDR1 SGHRS, CDR2 YFSETQ. The V end lost 3 bases, the J end lost 2 bases, and 17 bases lay between the germline ends. CDR3 sequence (DNA): TGCGCCAGCAGCTCGGGATTCAGTGGTGCTCAAGAGACCCAGTACTTC. Protein sequence: CASSSGFSGAQETQYF. Supplemented by reference TRBV5-1 and TRBJ2-5, the full variable domain reads KAGVTQTPRYLIKTRGQQVTLSCSPISGHRSVSWYQQTPGQGLQFLFEYFSETQRNKGNFPGRFSGRQFSNSRSEMNVSTLELGDSALYLCASSSGFSGAQETQYFGPGTRLLVL.

The V gene is TRBV2, the J gene TRBJ2-7, with TRBD1 as a possible D gene (8 bases). With 8 bases removed from V and 4 bases from J, the gap between germline ends came to 15 bases. Germline V lookup: CDR1 SNHLY, CDR2 FYNNEI. The CDR3 is made up of 13 amino acids. The CDR3: CASLTGEGYEQYF. The DNA for the CDR3 is TGTGCCAGCCTGACAGGGGAGGGATACGAGCAGTACTTC.

Only one count was recorded for this clone. V usage is TRBV10-3 and J usage is TRBJ2-1, with 11 bases aligning to TRBD1. This CDR3 spans 14 amino acids. Germline CDR1 reads ENHRY; CDR2 reads SYGVKD. V shed 7 bases, J shed 6 bases, and the junction held 5 bases outside the gene matches. The CDR3 here is CAITWGQGGNEQFF. The CDR3 nucleotides are TGTGCCATCACCTGGGGACAGGGGGGCAATGAGCAGTTCTTC.

V usage is TRBV27 and J usage is TRBJ2-7; 9 nucleotides match TRBD2. The CDR3 runs 17 residues. The V segment lost 2 bases and the J segment 3 bases; nucleotides outside the gene matches: 11. Per germline, CDR1 MNHEY and CDR2 SMNVEV (reference sequence). The CDR3 protein is CASSLKGQGLALYEQYF. CDR3 nucleotide sequence: TGTGCCAGCAGTTTAAAGGGTCAGGGACTAGCACTCTACGAGCAGTACTTC.

This chain links TRBV4-1 with TRBJ1-2, with a tentative D call TRBD1 (6 bases). The V end lost 7 bases, the J end lost 4 bases, and 22 bases lay between the germline ends. The CDR3 sequence is 16 residues long. Germline CDR1 MGHRA, CDR2 YSYEKL. The CDR3 region is CASNLGGALTGYGYTF. CDR3 in DNA: TGCGCCAGCAACTTGGGGGGGGCCCTAACTGGCTATGGCTACACCTTC.

The chain carries TRBV4-1 and TRBJ2-5; D may be TRBD1 (5 bases). Germline values: CDR1 MGHRA, CDR2 YSYEKL. Trimming took off 0 bases at V and 1 base at J, with 15 bases between the two ends. The CDR3 spans 17 residues. This CDR3 is CASSQDPGYIPQETQYF. CDR3 DNA sequence: TGCGCCAGCAGCCAAGACCCAGGGTATATTCCCCAAGAGACCCAGTACTTC.

This chain joins TRBV4-1 and TRBJ2-7; 8 nucleotides agree with TRBD1. The trim removed 4 bases at V and 3 bases at J, leaving 8 bases unmatched. Germline V gene data show CDR1 as MGHRA and CDR2 as YSYEKL. The CDR3 spans 15 residues. The CDR3 loop reads CASSPPGQGSYEQYF. CDR3 sequence (DNA): TGCGCCAGCAGCCCGCCCGGACAGGGTAGCTACGAGCAGTACTTC.

This clone was counted a few times. The V call is TRBV15, the J call TRBJ1-1, with D tentatively TRBD1 (6 bases). The CDR3 consists of 14 residues. CDR1 and CDR2 from the germline V gene are LNHNV and YYDKDF (reference sequence). V was trimmed by 8 bases and J by 0 bases, leaving 13 bases between them. In nucleotides, the CDR3 is TGTGCCACCGGGACACCCTCGATGAACACTGAAGCTTTCTTT. It translates to CATGTPSMNTEAFF. Using reference TRBV15 and TRBJ1-1 for the parts outside the CDR3, the full variable domain is DAMVIQNPRYQVTQFGKPVTLSCSQTLNHNVMYWYQQKSSQAPKLLFHYYDKDFNNEADTPDNFQSRRPNTSFCFLDIRSPGLGDTAMYLCATGTPSMNTEAFFGQGTRLTVV.

V usage is TRBV7-9 and J usage is TRBJ1-1, with D perhaps TRBD1 (6 bases). The CDR3 sequence is 16 residues long. The germline CDR1 and CDR2 sequences are SEHNR and FQNEAQ (reference sequence). The V gene lost 5 bases and the J gene lost 4 bases, with 20 bases spanning the gap. The CDR3: CASSLLYSDRPTEAFF. CDR3 sequence (DNA): TGTGCCAGCAGCCTTCTATATTCGGACAGACCCACTGAAGCTTTCTTT.

The J gene is TRBJ2-7, the V gene TRBV27, with D tentatively TRBD2 (5 bases). This CDR3 contains 14 residues. In germline, CDR1 is MNHEY, CDR2 SMNVEV (reference sequence). Trimming took 5 bases from V and 3 from J, leaving 14 bases between them. The CDR3 sequence is CASSPRGSNYEQYF. CDR3 nucleotides: TGTGCCAGCAGTCCCCGAGGGAGCAACTACGAGCAGTACTTC.

V is TRBV7-8 and J is TRBJ2-7, with TRBD1 matching 7 bases. CDR3 length: 15 amino acids. V dropped 6 bases and J dropped 4; count of bases not matched to a gene: 12. Germline V gene data show CDR1 as SGHVS and CDR2 as FQNEAQ. CDR3 bases: TGTGCCAGCAGACAAAACCGGGACAGATTGTACGAGCAGTACTTC. Its protein product is CASRQNRDRLYEQYF.

Concerning this clone itself: An end of the junction does not agree with germline; a read error may underlie this. Distinct nucleotide sequences in the sample also encode this CDR3. V gene TRBV5-6 combines with J gene TRBJ1-2; a possible D gene is TRBD1 (6 bases). CDR1 and CDR2 from the germline V gene are SGHDT and YYEEEE. The CDR3 has 17 amino acids. CDR3 loop: CATEDSRVLFKTQGYTF. The CDR3 nucleotides are TGCGCCACCGAGGACAGCCGAGTACTATTCAAGACGCAGGGCTACACCTTC.

The chain combines TRBV5-6 with TRBJ2-7; tentative D call: TRBD2 (6 bases). CDR3 length: 14 residues. Germline loops: CDR1 SGHDT, CDR2 YYEEEE. Trimming removed 4 bases at V and 5 bases at J, with 16 bases between. As DNA, the CDR3 is TGTGCCAGCAGCGCCAACGGGGGAACCCACGAGCAGTACTTC. Its protein is CASSANGGTHEQYF.